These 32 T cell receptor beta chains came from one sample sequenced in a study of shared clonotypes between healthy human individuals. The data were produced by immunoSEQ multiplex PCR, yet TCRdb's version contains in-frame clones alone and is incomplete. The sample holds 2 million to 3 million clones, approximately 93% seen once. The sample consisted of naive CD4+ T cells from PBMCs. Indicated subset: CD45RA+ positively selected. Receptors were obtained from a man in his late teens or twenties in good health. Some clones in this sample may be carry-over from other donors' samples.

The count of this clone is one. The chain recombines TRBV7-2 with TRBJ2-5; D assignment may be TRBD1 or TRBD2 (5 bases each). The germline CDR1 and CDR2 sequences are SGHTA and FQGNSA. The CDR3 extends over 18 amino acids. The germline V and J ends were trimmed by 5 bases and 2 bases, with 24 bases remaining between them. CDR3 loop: CASSGPAGTLLVQETQYF. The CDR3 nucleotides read TGTGCCAGCAGCGGGCCGGCAGGGACCCTTCTTGTTCAAGAGACCCAGTACTTC.

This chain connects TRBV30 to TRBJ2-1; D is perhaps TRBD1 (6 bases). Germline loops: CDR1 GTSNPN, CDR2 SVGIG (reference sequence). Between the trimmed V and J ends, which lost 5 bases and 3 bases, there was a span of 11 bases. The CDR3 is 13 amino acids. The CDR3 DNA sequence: TGTGCCTGGGAAATGACAGGCTACAATGAGCAGTTCTTC. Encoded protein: CAWEMTGYNEQFF.

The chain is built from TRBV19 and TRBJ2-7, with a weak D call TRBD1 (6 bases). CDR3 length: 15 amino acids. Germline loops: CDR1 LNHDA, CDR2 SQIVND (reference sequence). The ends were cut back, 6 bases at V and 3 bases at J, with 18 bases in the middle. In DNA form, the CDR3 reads TGTGCCAGTAGGGCAGGGGTCCCCCAAAACTACGAGCAGTACTTC. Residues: CASRAGVPQNYEQYF.

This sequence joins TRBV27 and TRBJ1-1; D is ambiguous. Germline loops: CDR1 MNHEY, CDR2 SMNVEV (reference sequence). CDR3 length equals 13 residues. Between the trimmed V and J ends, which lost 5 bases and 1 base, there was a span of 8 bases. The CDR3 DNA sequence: TGTGCCAGCAGTGTCCAGTCGAACACTGAAGCTTTCTTT. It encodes CASSVQSNTEAFF.

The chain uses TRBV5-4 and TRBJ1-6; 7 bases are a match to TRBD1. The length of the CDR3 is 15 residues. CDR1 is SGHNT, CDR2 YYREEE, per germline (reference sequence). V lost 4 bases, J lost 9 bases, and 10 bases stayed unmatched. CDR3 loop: CASSSSGTVTSPLHF. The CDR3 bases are TGTGCCAGCAGCAGCTCCGGGACAGTTACTTCACCCCTCCACTTT. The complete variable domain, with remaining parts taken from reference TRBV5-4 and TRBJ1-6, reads ETGVTQSPTHLIKTRGQQVTLRCSSQSGHNTVSWYQQALGQGPQFIFQYYREEENGRGNFPPRFSGLQFPNYSSELNVNALELDDSALYLCASSSSGTVTSPLHFGNGTRLTVT.

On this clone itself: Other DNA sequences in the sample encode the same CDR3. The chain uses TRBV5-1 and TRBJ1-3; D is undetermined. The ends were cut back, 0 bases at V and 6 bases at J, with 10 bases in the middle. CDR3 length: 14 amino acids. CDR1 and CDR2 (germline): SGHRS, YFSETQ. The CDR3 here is CASSLGAGENTIYF. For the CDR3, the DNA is TGCGCCAGCAGCTTGGGGGCAGGAGAAAACACCATATATTTT.

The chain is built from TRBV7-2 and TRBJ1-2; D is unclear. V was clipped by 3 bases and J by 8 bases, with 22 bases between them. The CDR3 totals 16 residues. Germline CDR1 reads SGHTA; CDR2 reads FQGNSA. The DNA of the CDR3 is TGTGCCAGCAGCTTTTCAACCGGACCTGGCCTAGGGGGCTACACCTTC. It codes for CASSFSTGPGLGGYTF.

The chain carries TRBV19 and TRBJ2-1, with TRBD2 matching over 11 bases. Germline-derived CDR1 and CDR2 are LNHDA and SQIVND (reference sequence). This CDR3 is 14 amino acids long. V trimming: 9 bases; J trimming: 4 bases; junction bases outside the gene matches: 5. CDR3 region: CASRGLAEYNEQFF. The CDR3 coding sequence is TGTGCCAGCCGGGGACTAGCGGAGTACAATGAGCAGTTCTTC.

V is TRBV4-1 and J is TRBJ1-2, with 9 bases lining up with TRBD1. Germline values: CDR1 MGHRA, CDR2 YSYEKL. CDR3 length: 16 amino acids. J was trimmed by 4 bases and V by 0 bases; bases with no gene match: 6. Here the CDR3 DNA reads TGCGCCAGCAGCCAAGACGGGGACAGGGTGCTCTATGGCTACACCTTC. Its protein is CASSQDGDRVLYGYTF.

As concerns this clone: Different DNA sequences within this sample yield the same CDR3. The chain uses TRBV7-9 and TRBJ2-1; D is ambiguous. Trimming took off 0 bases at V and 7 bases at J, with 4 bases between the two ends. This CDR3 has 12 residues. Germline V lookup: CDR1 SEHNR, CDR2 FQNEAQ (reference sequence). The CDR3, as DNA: TGTGCCAGCAGCTTAGCTCGGAATGAGCAGTTCTTC. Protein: CASSLARNEQFF.

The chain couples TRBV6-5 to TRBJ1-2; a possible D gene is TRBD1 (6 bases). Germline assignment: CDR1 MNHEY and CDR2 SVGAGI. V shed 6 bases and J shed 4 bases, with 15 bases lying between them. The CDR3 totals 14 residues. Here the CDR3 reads CASSPRTAIYGYTF. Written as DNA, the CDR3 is TGTGCCAGCAGCCCACGGACAGCCATCTATGGCTACACCTTC.

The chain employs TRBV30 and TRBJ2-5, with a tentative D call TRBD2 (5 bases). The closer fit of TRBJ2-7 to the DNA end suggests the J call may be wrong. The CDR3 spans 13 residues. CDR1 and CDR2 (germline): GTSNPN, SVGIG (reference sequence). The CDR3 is CAWSVAVNYEQYF. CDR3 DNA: TGTGCCTGGAGTGTAGCGGTAAACTACGAGCAGTACTTC.

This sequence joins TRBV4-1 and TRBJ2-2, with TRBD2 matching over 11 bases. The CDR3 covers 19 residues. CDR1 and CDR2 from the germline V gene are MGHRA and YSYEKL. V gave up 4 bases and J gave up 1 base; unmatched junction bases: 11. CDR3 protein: CASSRRGRTSGQNTGELFF. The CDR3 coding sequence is TGCGCCAGCAGCCGCCGCGGGCGGACTAGCGGGCAGAACACCGGGGAGCTGTTTTTT.

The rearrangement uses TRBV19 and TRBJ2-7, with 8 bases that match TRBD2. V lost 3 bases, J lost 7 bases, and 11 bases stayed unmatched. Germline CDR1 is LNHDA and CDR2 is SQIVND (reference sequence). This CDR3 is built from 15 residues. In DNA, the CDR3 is TGTGCCAGTAGTATGAAGCTAGCGGGTGGGGGAGAGCAGTACTTC. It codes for CASSMKLAGGGEQYF. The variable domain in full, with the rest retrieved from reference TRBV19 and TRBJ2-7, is DGGITQSPKYLFRKEGQNVTLSCEQNLNHDAMYWYRQDPGQGLRLIYYSQIVNDFQKGDIAEGYSVSREKKESFPLTVTSAQKNPTAFYLCASSMKLAGGGEQYFGPGTRLTVT.

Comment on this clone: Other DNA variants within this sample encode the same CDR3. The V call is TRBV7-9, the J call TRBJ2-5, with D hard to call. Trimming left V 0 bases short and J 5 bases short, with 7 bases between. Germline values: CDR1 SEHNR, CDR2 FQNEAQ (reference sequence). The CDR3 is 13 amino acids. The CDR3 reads CASSLAGWETQYF. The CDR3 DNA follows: TGTGCCAGCAGCTTAGCGGGGTGGGAGACCCAGTACTTC.

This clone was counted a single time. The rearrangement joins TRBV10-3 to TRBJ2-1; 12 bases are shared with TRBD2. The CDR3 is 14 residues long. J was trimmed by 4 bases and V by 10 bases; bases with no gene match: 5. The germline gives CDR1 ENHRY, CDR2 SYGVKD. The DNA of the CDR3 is TGTGCCACCCGGACTAGCGGGACTTACAATGAGCAGTTCTTC. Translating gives CATRTSGTYNEQFF.

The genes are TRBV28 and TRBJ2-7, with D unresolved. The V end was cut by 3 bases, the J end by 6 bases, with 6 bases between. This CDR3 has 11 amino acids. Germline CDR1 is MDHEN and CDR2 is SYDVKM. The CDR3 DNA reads TGTGCCAGCAGTTTTTCGGTCGAGCAGTACTTC. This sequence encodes CASSFSVEQYF. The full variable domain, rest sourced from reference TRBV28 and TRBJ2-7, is DVKVTQSSRYLVKRTGEKVFLECVQDMDHENMFWYRQDPGLGLRLIYFSYDVKMKEKGDIPEGYSVSREKKERFSLILESASTNQTSMYLCASSFSVEQYFGPGTRLTVT.

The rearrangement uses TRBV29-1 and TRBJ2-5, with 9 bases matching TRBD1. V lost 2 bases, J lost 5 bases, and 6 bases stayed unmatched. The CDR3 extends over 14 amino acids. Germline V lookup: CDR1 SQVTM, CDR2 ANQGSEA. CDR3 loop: CSVERDRAGETQYF. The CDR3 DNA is TGCAGCGTTGAAAGGGACAGGGCGGGGGAGACCCAGTACTTC.

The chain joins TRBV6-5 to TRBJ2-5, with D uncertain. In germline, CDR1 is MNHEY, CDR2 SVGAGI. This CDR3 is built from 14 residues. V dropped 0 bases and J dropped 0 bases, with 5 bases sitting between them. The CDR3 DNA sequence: TGTGCCAGCAGTTACTCAACAAACCAAGAGACCCAGTACTTC. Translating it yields CASSYSTNQETQYF.

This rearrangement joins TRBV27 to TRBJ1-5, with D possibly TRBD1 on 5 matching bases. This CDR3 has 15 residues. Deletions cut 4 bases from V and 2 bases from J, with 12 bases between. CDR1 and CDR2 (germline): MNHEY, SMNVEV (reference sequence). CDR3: CASSSDTVGNQPQHF. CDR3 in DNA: TGTGCCAGCAGTTCGGACACCGTAGGCAATCAGCCCCAGCATTTT.

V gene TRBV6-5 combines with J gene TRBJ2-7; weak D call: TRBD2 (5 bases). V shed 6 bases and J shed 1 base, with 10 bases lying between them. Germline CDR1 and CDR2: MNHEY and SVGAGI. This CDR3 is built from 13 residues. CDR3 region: CASRKSGSYEQYF. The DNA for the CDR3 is TGTGCCAGCAGGAAGAGCGGTTCCTACGAGCAGTACTTC.

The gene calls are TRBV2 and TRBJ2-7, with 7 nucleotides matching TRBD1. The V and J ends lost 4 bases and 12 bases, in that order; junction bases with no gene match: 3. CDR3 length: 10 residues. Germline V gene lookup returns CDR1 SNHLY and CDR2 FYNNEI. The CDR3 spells CASSGTGLYF. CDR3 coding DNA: TGTGCCAGCAGTGGGACAGGTCTGTACTTC.

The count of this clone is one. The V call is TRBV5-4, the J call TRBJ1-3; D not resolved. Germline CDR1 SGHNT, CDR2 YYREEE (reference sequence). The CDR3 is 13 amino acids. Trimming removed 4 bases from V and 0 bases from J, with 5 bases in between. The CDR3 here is CASSTASGNTIYF. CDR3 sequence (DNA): TGTGCCAGCAGCACGGCCTCTGGAAACACCATATATTTT.

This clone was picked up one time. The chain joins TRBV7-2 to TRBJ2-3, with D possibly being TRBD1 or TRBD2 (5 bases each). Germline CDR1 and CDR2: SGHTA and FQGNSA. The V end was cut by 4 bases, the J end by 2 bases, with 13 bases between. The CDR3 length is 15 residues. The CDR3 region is CASSSLGTTTDTQYF. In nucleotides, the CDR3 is TGTGCCAGCAGCTCCTTGGGGACGACCACAGATACGCAGTATTTT.

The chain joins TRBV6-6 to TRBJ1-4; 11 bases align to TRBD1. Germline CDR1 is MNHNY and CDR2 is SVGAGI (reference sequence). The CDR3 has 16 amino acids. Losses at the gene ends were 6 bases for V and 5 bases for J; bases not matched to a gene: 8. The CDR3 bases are TGTGCCAGCAGGCCGGCCCGGGACAGGGGGAATGAAAAACTGTTTTTT. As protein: CASRPARDRGNEKLFF.

For the CDR3, the DNA is TGTGCCAGCAGCTTAGTGGGTGGGACTAGCGGAGCCTACGAGCAGTACTTC. Amino acid sequence: CASSLVGGTSGAYEQYF. The chain joins TRBV7-2 to TRBJ2-7, with 11 bases that match TRBD2. J gave up 2 bases and V 1 base, and 7 bases lay outside the gene matches. This CDR3 has 17 amino acids. Per the germline V gene, CDR1 is SGHTA and CDR2 is FQGNSA.

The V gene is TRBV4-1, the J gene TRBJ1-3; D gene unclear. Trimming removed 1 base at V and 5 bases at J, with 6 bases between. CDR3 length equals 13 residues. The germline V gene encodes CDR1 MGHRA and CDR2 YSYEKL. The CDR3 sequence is CASSQVVRNTIYF. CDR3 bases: TGCGCCAGCAGCCAAGTCGTCCGAAACACCATATATTTT.

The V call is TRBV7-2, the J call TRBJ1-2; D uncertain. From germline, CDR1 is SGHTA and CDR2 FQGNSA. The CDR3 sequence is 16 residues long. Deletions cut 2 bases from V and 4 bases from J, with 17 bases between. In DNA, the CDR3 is TGTGCCAGCAGCTTAAGGGAGGACCCTCTTTTCTATGGCTACACCTTC. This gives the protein CASSLREDPLFYGYTF.

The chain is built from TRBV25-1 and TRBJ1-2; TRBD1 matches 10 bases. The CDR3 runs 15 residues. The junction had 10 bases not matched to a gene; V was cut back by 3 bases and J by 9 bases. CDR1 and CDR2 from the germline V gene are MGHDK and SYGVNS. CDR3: CASSDDRGPGDRYTF. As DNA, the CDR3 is TGTGCCAGCAGTGATGACAGGGGGCCCGGCGATCGCTACACCTTC.

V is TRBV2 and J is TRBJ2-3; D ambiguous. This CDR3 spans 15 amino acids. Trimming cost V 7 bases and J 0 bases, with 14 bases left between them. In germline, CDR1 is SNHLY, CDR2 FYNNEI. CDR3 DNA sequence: TGTGCCAGCAAGGGCGGTGAGCTTAGCACAGATACGCAGTATTTT. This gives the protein CASKGGELSTDTQYF.

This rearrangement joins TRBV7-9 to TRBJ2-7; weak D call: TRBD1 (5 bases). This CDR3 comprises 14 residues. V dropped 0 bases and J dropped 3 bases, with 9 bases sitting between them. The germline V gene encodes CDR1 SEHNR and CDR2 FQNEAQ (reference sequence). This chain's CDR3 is CASSLARQGYEQYF. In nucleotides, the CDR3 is TGTGCCAGCAGCTTAGCTCGGCAGGGCTACGAGCAGTACTTC.

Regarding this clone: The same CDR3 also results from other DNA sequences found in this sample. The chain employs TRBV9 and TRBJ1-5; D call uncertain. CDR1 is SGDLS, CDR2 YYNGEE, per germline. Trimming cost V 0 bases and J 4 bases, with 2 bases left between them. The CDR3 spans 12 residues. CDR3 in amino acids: CASSVGNQPQHF. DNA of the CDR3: TGTGCCAGCAGCGTAGGGAATCAGCCCCAGCATTTT.